This record looks at one T cell receptor (beta chain) sequence and its context. The antigen is not known. The sample belongs to a study of cytomegalovirus exposure and HLA in healthy donors. Study-level information: Prior work identified some 120 million unique TCR beta sequences in approximately 180 million T cells. General study findings and limits: Later analysis suggested most CMV-associated TCR beta chains were HLA-restricted. TCR beta V segments were, for the most part, productive about 87% or about 30% of the time in an earlier analysis. Most TCR sequences were seen very rarely across donors, but some public TCRs occurred in many.

Use of 60 Vbeta and 13 Jbeta primers characterized the PCR. Repertoires were generated with immunoSEQ multiplex PCR, while TCRdb's copy carries only in-frame clones and drops some. The sample is made up of 60,000 to 70,000 clones, and the top ten hold 15% of it. The germline CDR1 and CDR2 sequences are PRHDT and FYEKMQ (reference sequence). This CDR3 is 14 amino acids long. V was cut by 3 bases and J by 5 bases, with 14 bases left in between. Sequencing was carried out using PBMCs. The receptor was isolated from a boy aged 10-17 years in good health and CMV-seronegative. The chain is built from TRBV13 and TRBJ2-7; possible D gene TRBD2, 6 bases. The CDR3 here is CASSLAGTFNEQYF. In nucleotides, the CDR3 is TGTGCCAGCAGCTTGGCCGGGACTTTCAACGAGCAGTACTTC.